This TCR beta chain was profiled in a study of blood T cell repertoires in COVID-19. Study at large: There were acute and convalescent COVID-19 samples, and they came from the United States, Italy and Spain.

Individuals aged roughly 18 to 95 years were recruited from approximately 22 US areas. Donors were grouped by their self-reported clinical history. As handled by the study authors: Amplification with reference gene primers provided the estimates of nucleated cell counts. Measured with immunoSEQ multiplex PCR; TCRdb has only the in-frame clones, and not every one. The DNA gave D and trimming, while V, J and clone size come from that table. The sample has some 200,000 clones; about 79% are singletons. Germline loops: CDR1 MNHEY, CDR2 SMNVEV (reference sequence). The germline V and J ends were trimmed by 5 bases and 9 bases, with 14 bases remaining between them. The CDR3 contains 13 residues.

The gene calls are TRBV27 and TRBJ1-5, with D perhaps TRBD1 (5 bases). The sample comprised PBMCs or T cells enriched from blood (not recorded which). This clonotype was obtained from a woman aged 40 to 50 with acute COVID-19. The CDR3 DNA reads as TGTGCCAGCAGTCATGGGGGGATCCGGCCCCAGCATTTT. Translating gives CASSHGGIRPQHF.